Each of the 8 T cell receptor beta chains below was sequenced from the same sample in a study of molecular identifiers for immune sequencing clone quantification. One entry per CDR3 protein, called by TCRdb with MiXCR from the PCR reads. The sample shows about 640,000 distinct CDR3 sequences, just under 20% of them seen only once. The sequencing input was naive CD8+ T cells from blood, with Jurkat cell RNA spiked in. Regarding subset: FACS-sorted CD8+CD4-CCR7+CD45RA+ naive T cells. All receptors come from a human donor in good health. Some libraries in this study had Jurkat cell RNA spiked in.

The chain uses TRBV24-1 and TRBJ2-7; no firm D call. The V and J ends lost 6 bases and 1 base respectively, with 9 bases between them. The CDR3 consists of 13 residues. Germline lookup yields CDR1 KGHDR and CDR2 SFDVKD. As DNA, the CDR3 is TGTGCCACCAGTACCAGGCTGTCCTACGAGCAGTACTTC. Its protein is CATSTRLSYEQYF.

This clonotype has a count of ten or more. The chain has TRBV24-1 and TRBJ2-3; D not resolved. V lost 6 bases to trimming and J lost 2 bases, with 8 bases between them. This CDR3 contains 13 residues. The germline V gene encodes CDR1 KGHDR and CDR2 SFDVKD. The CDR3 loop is CATSIPDTDTQYF. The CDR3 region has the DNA TGTGCCACCAGTATCCCGGACACAGATACGCAGTATTTT.

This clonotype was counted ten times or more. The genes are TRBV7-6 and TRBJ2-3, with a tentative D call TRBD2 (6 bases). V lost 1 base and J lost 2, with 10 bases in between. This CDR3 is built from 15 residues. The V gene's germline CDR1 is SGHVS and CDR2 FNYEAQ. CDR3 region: CASSLGTTFTDTQYF. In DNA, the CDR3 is TGTGCCAGCAGCTTAGGGACTACCTTCACAGATACGCAGTATTTT. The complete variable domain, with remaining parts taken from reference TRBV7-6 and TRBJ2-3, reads GAGVSQSPRYKVTKRGQDVALRCDPISGHVSLYWYRQALGQGPEFLTYFNYEAQQDKSGLPNDRFSAERPEGSISTLTIQRTEQRDSAMYRCASSLGTTFTDTQYFGPGTRLTVL.

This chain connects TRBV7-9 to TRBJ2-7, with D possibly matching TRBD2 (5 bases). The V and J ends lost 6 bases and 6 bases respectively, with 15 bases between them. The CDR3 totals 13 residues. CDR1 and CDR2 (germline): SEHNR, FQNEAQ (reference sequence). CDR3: CASSFVRGPEQYF. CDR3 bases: TGTGCCAGCAGTTTTGTTCGCGGGCCCGAGCAGTACTTC.

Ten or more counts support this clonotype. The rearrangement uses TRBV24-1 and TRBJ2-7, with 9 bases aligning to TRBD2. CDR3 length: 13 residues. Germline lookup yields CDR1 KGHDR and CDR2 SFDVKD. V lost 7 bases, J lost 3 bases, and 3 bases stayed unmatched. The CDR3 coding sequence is TGTGCCACCAGGCCTAGCGGGATCTACGAGCAGTACTTC. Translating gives CATRPSGIYEQYF.

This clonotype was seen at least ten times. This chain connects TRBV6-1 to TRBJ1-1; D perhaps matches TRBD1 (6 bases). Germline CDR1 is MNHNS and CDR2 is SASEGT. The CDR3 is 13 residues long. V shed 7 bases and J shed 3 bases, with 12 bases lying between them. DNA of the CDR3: TGTGCCAGCAATCGAGGGGGTTACACTGAAGCTTTCTTT. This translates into CASNRGGYTEAFF.

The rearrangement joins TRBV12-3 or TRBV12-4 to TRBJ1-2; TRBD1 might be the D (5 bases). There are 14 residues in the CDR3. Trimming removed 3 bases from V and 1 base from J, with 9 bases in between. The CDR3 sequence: CASSFGASNYGYTF. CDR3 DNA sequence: TGTGCCAGCAGTTTTGGGGCCAGTAACTATGGCTACACCTTC.

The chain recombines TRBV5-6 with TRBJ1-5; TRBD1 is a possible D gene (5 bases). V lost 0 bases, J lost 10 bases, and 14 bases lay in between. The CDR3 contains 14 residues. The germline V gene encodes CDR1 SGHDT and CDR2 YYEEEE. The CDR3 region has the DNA TGTGCCAGCAGCTTGGGGAGGGGCCTTCAACCCCAGCATTTT. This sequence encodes CASSLGRGLQPQHF.